Listed below are T cell receptor beta chains from one sample, sequenced in a study of blood T cell repertoires in COVID-19. Data came from immunoSEQ multiplex PCR; TCRdb stores just in-frame clones and leaves some out. The sample records 280,000 or so clones, less than 90% being singletons. The sample taken for sequencing was peripheral blood. These receptors were taken from a human donor in a cohort sampled during active COVID-19. Both conserved end residues are part of each CDR3. D genes are given only for firm matches. Only part of the rows carry a size: once, few, many, or a class if the clone is expanded.

len,d_gene,v_gene,j_gene,abundance,CDR3aa,CDR3nt
16,TRBD2,TRBV19,TRBJ2-7,.,CASSISGTSGKYEQYF,TGTGCCAGTAGTATATCGGGGACTAGCGGGAAGTACGAGCAGTACTTC
17,.,TRBV14,TRBJ2-5,.,CASSLGSRQLWKETQYF,TGTGCCAGCAGTCTCGGGAGTCGACAGTTATGGAAAGAGACCCAGTACTTC
16,TRBD2,TRBV19,TRBJ2-5,once,CASSMLGLAGVETQYF,TGTGCCAGTAGTATGCTGGGACTAGCGGGAGTGGAGACCCAGTACTTC
10,.,TRBV6-5,TRBJ1-1,.,CASFGSEAFF,TGTGCCAGCTTCGGGTCTGAAGCTTTCTTT
15,TRBD1,TRBV7-9,TRBJ2-5,.,CASSYGQGAIETQYF,TGTGCCAGCAGCTACGGACAGGGGGCCATCGAGACCCAGTACTTC
15,TRBD2,TRBV11-2,TRBJ2-7,few,CASSLAAGRYYEQYF,TGTGCCAGCAGCTTAGCAGCGGGACGGTACTACGAGCAGTACTTC
15,.,TRBV5-8,TRBJ2-2,.,CASSLVWGQAGELFF,TGTGCCAGCAGCTTGGTTTGGGGGCAGGCCGGGGAGCTGTTTTTT
17,.,TRBV5-1,TRBJ2-2,.,CASSSAIAGPGTGELFF,TGCGCCAGCAGCTCCGCCATTGCGGGGCCCGGAACCGGGGAGCTGTTTTTT
16,TRBD1,TRBV15,TRBJ2-5,.,CATSRVDRGVLETQYF,TGTGCCACCAGCAGAGTCGACAGGGGGGTTTTGGAGACCCAGTACTTC
14,.,TRBV4-1,TRBJ1-2,.,CASSQVGVFYGYTF,TGCGCCAGCAGCCAAGTAGGGGTTTTCTATGGCTACACCTTC
14,.,TRBV3-1/TRBV3-2,TRBJ1-2,.,CASSLGGSRDGYTF,TGTGCCAGCAGCCTCGGGGGGAGTCGTGATGGCTACACCTTC
15,.,TRBV9,TRBJ1-1,.,CASSVGGGANTEAFF,TGTGCCAGCAGCGTAGGTGGAGGGGCGAACACTGAAGCTTTCTTT
18,TRBD2,TRBV7-6,TRBJ2-7,.,CASSLMGAGLAVEREQYF,TGTGCCAGCAGCTTAATGGGTGCGGGACTAGCGGTGGAAAGGGAGCAGTACTTC
13,.,TRBV18,TRBJ2-5,.,CASSLSFQETQYF,TGTGCCAGCTCACTTTCGTTCCAAGAGACCCAGTACTTC
14,TRBD2,TRBV24-1,TRBJ2-1,.,CATKGLAGDNEQFF,TGTGCCACCAAGGGACTAGCGGGAGACAATGAGCAGTTCTTC
13,TRBD1,TRBV2,TRBJ1-5,few,CASSPPGTVPQHF,TGTGCCAGCAGTCCCCCCGGGACAGTTCCCCAGCATTTT
16,.,TRBV7-9,TRBJ1-4,.,CASSIQLGGTSEKLFF,TGTGCCAGCAGCATCCAGTTAGGGGGAACAAGTGAAAAACTGTTTTTT
15,TRBD1,TRBV4-1,TRBJ1-3,.,CASSPGQGAGNTIYF,TGCGCCAGCAGCCCGGGACAGGGGGCTGGAAACACCATATATTTT
14,TRBD1,TRBV7-2,TRBJ1-1,few,CASSSLGGWTEAFF,TGTGCCAGCAGCTCCCTAGGGGGCTGGACTGAAGCTTTCTTT
13,TRBD1,TRBV19,TRBJ1-2,.,CATSPGQGFGYTF,TGTGCCACATCACCGGGACAGGGGTTTGGCTACACCTTC